The 11 T cell receptor beta chains below all came from one sample that was sequenced in a study of human T cells and chemical hapten exposure. TCRdb independently ran MiXCR on the RACE reads; one entry per CDR3 protein. The table lists approximately 80,000 distinct CDR3 sequences, roughly a tenth of them singletons. Time point in this sample: patch test 1, 2 weeks after DPC sensitization. Stated treatment: therapeutic diphenylcyclopropenone sensitization with weekly scalp DPC. The sample in question was whole blood, obtained in connection with sensitization to the hapten diphenylcyclopropenone (DPC). These receptor sequences come from a woman aged 45-65 years with alopecia areata. Some clones in this sample may be carry-over from other donors' samples.

This clonotype was observed at least ten times. V and J are TRBV28 and TRBJ2-2, with 9 bases aligning to TRBD1. Per the germline V gene, CDR1 is MDHEN and CDR2 is SYDVKM. This CDR3 is 16 amino acids long. The V gene end was trimmed by 3 bases and the J gene end by 3 bases; junction bases not matched to a gene: 5. The CDR3 reads CASSFEGQGHTGELFF. CDR3 DNA sequence: TGTGCCAGCAGTTTTGAGGGACAGGGTCACACCGGGGAGCTGTTTTTT.

There are a few counts of this clonotype. This sequence joins TRBV30 and TRBJ2-2; perhaps TRBD2 as D (6 bases). Trimming cost V 7 bases and J 1 base, with 16 bases left between them. CDR1 is GTSNPN and CDR2 is SVGIG in the germline V gene (reference sequence). This CDR3 is built from 15 residues. For the CDR3, the DNA is TGTGCCTCGCCTGAGGGACTGGTGAACACCGGGGAGCTGTTTTTT. It translates to CASPEGLVNTGELFF.

The chain has TRBV24-1 and TRBJ1-2, with 8 bases that match TRBD1. CDR1 and CDR2 from the germline V gene are KGHDR and SFDVKD. V was pared by 1 base and J by 3 bases, with 6 bases of the junction left unmatched. CDR3 length equals 16 residues. The CDR3 region is CATSDFPRTGYYGYTF. The CDR3 bases are TGTGCCACCAGTGATTTCCCTCGGACAGGGTACTATGGCTACACCTTC.

This clonotype was recorded many times. The chain employs TRBV29-1 and TRBJ2-7; D call uncertain. V dropped 7 bases and J dropped 3 bases, with 10 bases sitting between them. Germline V CDR1 and CDR2: SQVTM, ANQGSEA. There are 11 residues in the CDR3. The CDR3 DNA sequence: TGCAGCGGTTGGCAGAACTACGAGCAGTACTTC. Translating gives CSGWQNYEQYF.

This clonotype appeared many times. V gene TRBV20-1 combines with J gene TRBJ1-6; D ambiguous. The CDR3 contains 11 residues. From germline, CDR1 is DFQATT and CDR2 SNEGSKA (reference sequence). Trimming shortened V by 2 bases and J by 17 bases, and 13 bases separated the two germline ends. The CDR3 nucleotides read TGCAGTGCTAGAACTGGACGGTTCGTCCACTTT. Protein product: CSARTGRFVHF.

In its sample, this clonotype was seen many times. This rearrangement joins TRBV7-2 to TRBJ2-7; D not resolved. Germline V gene sequence: CDR1 SGHTA, CDR2 FQGNSA. This CDR3 has 14 amino acids. Between the trimmed V and J ends, which lost 5 bases and 4 bases, there was a span of 15 bases. The DNA for the CDR3 is TGTGCCAGCAGCCCGGGTGGCCGAGGATACGAGCAGTACTTC. Its protein product is CASSPGGRGYEQYF.

A word on this clonotype: A single base separates this from a much larger clone, so it may be a read error. The chain couples TRBV18 to TRBJ2-7, with a tentative D call TRBD1 (5 bases). The CDR3 spans 12 residues. CDR1 and CDR2 from the germline V gene are KGHSH and LQKENI. The CDR3: CASSPGAYELYF. The DNA for the CDR3 is TGTGCCAGCTCACCAGGGGCCTACGAGCTGTACTTC. Using reference TRBV18 and TRBJ2-7 for the parts outside the CDR3, the full variable domain is NAGVMQNPRHLVRRRGQEARLRCSPMKGHSHVYWYRQLPEEGLKFMVYLQKENIIDESGMPKERFSAEFPKEGPSILRIQQVVRGDSAAYFCASSPGAYELYFGPGTRLTVT.

There are many counts of this clonotype. The chain is built from TRBV7-6 and TRBJ2-2; D remains ambiguous. The CDR3 consists of 15 residues. CDR1 SGHVS and CDR2 FNYEAQ come from the germline V gene. Trimming stripped 7 bases from V and 0 bases from J, with 12 bases between. In DNA, the CDR3 is TGTGCCAGCAAGCCCGACACAGCGAACACCGGGGAGCTGTTTTTT. As protein: CASKPDTANTGELFF.

This chain links TRBV2 with TRBJ1-5; 8 bases fit TRBD1. J lost 7 bases, V lost 6 bases, and 11 bases had no gene match. The germline gives CDR1 SNHLY, CDR2 FYNNEI. This CDR3 comprises 15 residues. The CDR3 nucleotides are TGTGCCAGCAGGGGTGGGCAGGGGGCCCGACAGCCCCAGCATTTT. This encodes CASRGGQGARQPQHF. The full variable domain, completed using reference TRBV2 and TRBJ1-5, is EPEVTQTPSHQVTQMGQEVILRCVPISNHLYFYWYRQILGQKVEFLVSFYNNEISEKSEIFDDQFSVERPDGSNFTLKIRSTKLEDSAMYFCASRGGQGARQPQHFGDGTRLSIL.

This clonotype was seen a handful of times. The chain recombines TRBV14 with TRBJ2-2; the match to TRBD2 covers 8 bases. The CDR3 contains 16 residues. Germline values: CDR1 SGHDN, CDR2 FVKESK. V was clipped by 2 bases and J by 5 bases; unmatched bases: 7. CDR3: CASSQQPGLETGELFF. CDR3 coding DNA: TGTGCCAGCAGCCAACAACCGGGACTAGAGACCGGGGAGCTGTTTTTT. Full variable domain (remainder filled in from reference TRBV14 and TRBJ2-2): EAGVTQFPSHSVIEKGQTVTLRCDPISGHDNLYWYRRVMGKEIKFLLHFVKESKQDESGMPNNRFLAERTGGTYSTLKVQPAELEDSGVYFCASSQQPGLETGELFFGEGSRLTVL.

This chain links TRBV6-4 with TRBJ2-3, with 12 nucleotides matching TRBD2. V lost 4 bases to trimming and J lost 6 bases; unmatched junction nucleotides: 2. The CDR3 consists of 14 residues. Germline CDR1 MRHNA, CDR2 SNTAGT. The CDR3 DNA reads as TGTGCCAGCAGTGCTAGCGGGGGGGCCGATACGCAGTATTTT. Protein sequence: CASSASGGADTQYF.